A single sample gave rise to the 8 T cell receptor beta chains below, sequenced in a study of shared clonotypes between healthy human individuals (dated by TCRdb to 2020 to 2021). The library was generated by the immunoSEQ multiplex PCR assay. This is the immuneACCESS table as TCRdb keeps it, with only in-frame sequences that have V and J called. A part of the clones is gone; compared with another copy, unresolved V genes explain less than half, and the rest is unexplained. In all, the sample holds 2 million or so clones, and approximately 94% of those were seen once. Roughly 1% of the sample is taken by the ten largest. CD8 naive samples were CD45RO-negative cells positively selected for CCR7, giving a CD45RA+CCR7+ population that excluded TemRA cells. The sequencing sample was made of naive CD8+ T cells sorted from blood. What this sample's cell subset or site label stands for: CD45RA+CCR7+. The receptors come from a young man in good health.

The CDR3 region is CASSQDRSRSEQYF. As DNA, the CDR3 is TGCGCCAGCAGCCAAGATCGTTCGCGGAGCGAGCAGTACTTC. The chain recombines TRBV4-3 with TRBJ2-7; D unresolved. The CDR3 extends over 14 amino acids. Per the germline V gene, CDR1 is LGHNA and CDR2 is YSLEER. V was pared by 0 bases and J by 6 bases, with 12 bases between.

The chain links TRBV12-1 to TRBJ2-7; the table's D call, TRBD1, has no DNA check behind it. TRBV12-1 is a pseudogene segment. This CDR3 comprises 14 residues. CDR3 sequence (DNA): TGTGCCAGCAGCGCCCGACAGGGCGCCTACGAGCAGTACTTC. It yields the protein CASSARQGAYEQYF.

The chain joins TRBV19 to TRBJ1-1, with 9 positions matching TRBD1. The CDR3 runs 16 residues. The V gene's germline CDR1 is LNHDA and CDR2 SQIVND (reference sequence). With 5 bases clipped from V and 4 bases from J, the junction kept 11 bases outside the gene matches. The CDR3 nucleotides are TGTGCCAGTAGTGAACGGGACAGGGTAGTTTCCACTGAAGCTTTCTTT. Encoded protein: CASSERDRVVSTEAFF.

CDR3 DNA sequence: TGTGCCAGCAGCCCAAAACCAGGAAACACAGATACGCAGTATTTT. This codes for CASSPKPGNTDTQYF. This chain joins TRBV7-8 and TRBJ2-3; D gene uncertain. CDR3 size: 15 residues. Germline lookup yields CDR1 SGHVS and CDR2 FQNEAQ. V lost 5 bases and J lost 2, with 14 bases in between.

The gene calls are TRBV2 and TRBJ1-1; tentatively, D is TRBD1 (5 bases). V shed 6 bases and J shed 1 base, with 15 bases lying between them. This CDR3 is 15 amino acids long. The V gene's germline CDR1 is SNHLY and CDR2 FYNNEI. The CDR3 loop is CASRGGADKNTEAFF. For the CDR3, the DNA is TGTGCCAGCAGGGGCGGGGCGGATAAGAACACTGAAGCTTTCTTT.

The genes are TRBV27 and TRBJ1-6; D is perhaps TRBD1 (5 bases). The CDR3 covers 18 residues. Germline lookup yields CDR1 MNHEY and CDR2 SMNVEV (reference sequence). Trimming shortened V by 5 bases and J by 1 base, and 18 bases separated the two germline ends. The CDR3 coding sequence is TGTGCCAGCAGTACCCTCGGGGGGGAATGGTCCTATAATTCACCCCTCCACTTT. Protein sequence: CASSTLGGEWSYNSPLHF.

The chain combines TRBV7-8 with TRBJ2-7, with D possibly matching TRBD2 (5 bases). Trimming left V 2 bases short and J 6 bases short, with 14 bases between. The CDR3 runs 14 residues. From germline, CDR1 is SGHVS and CDR2 FQNEAQ. This CDR3 reads CASSLLGFRGEQYF. The CDR3 region has the DNA TGTGCCAGCAGCTTATTGGGGTTTCGGGGCGAGCAGTACTTC.

In this sample, this clone turned up once. The chain has TRBV7-2 and TRBJ2-1; tentatively, D is TRBD1 (6 bases). The germline V gene encodes CDR1 SGHTA and CDR2 FQGNSA. The CDR3 is 15 amino acids. The V and J ends lost 3 bases and 0 bases respectively, with 9 bases between them. CDR3 in amino acids: CASSLDRASYNEQFF. The CDR3 DNA reads as TGTGCCAGCAGCTTGGACAGAGCCTCCTACAATGAGCAGTTCTTC. The full variable domain, in which reference TRBV7-2 and TRBJ2-1 provide the parts outside the CDR3, is GAGVSQSPSNKVTEKGKDVELRCDPISGHTALYWYRQSLGQGLEFLIYFQGNSAPDKSGLPSDRFSAERTGGSVSTLTIQRTQQEDSAVYLCASSLDRASYNEQFFGPGTRLTVL.